The 23 T cell receptor beta chains below come from one sample, sequenced in a study of blood T cells in healthy people across ages (dated by TCRdb to the mid-2010s). Library method: 5' RACE. Instrument on record: Illumina HiSeq 2500. A second 7 to 11 cycle PCR used a sample-barcoded 5' primer and a J-beta primer mix. Using fastp trimming at Q25 and MiXCR clonotype assembly, TCRdb reanalyzed the public sequencing data and kept in-frame beta chains. Rows with one shared CDR3 protein collapse into an entry with the most common genes and DNA. This sample is represented by some 1.5 million distinct CDR3 sequences; roughly 27% of them were singletons. Clones ranked in the top ten supply 7.7% of the sample. Sequencing input: blood. The source is a woman aged 25 to 39 in good health.

This chain joins TRBV5-6 and TRBJ2-3; possible D gene TRBD2, 5 bases. Germline V gene lookup returns CDR1 SGHDT and CDR2 YYEEEE. V lost 6 bases and J 0 bases, leaving 17 bases between the germline ends. This CDR3 contains 16 residues. CDR3 nucleotides: TGTGCCAGCACCGACCGCCTAGCCGTTAGCACAGATACGCAGTATTTT. Translation gives CASTDRLAVSTDTQYF.

This clonotype came up a few times. The CDR3 nucleotides are TGCGCCAGCAGCCTAGAGTCACAGGATATCTACAATGAGCAGTTCTTC. Translated, it gives CASSLESQDIYNEQFF. This chain links TRBV4-3 with TRBJ2-1; maybe TRBD1 (5 bases). This CDR3 has 16 amino acids. With 4 bases removed from V and 3 bases from J, the gap between germline ends came to 16 bases. Germline V gene lookup returns CDR1 LGHNA and CDR2 YSLEER.

Ten or more counts support this clonotype. This CDR3 reads CASTGGGGYTF. The DNA for the CDR3 is TGTGCCAGCACCGGGGGGGGTGGCTACACCTTC. The chain is built from TRBV27 and TRBJ1-2; a weak D match, TRBD1 (5 bases). Between the trimmed V and J ends, which lost 7 bases and 7 bases, there was a span of 10 bases. CDR3 length equals 11 residues. Germline loops: CDR1 MNHEY, CDR2 SMNVEV (reference sequence).

The rearrangement uses TRBV6-6 and TRBJ1-1, with a weak D call TRBD1 (5 bases). Per the germline V gene, CDR1 is MNHNY and CDR2 is SVGAGI (reference sequence). This CDR3 region has 15 residues. V was pared by 6 bases and J by 3 bases, with 17 bases between. The CDR3 DNA follows: TGTGCCAGCAGATTTTACACCCGAGGGGACACTGAAGCTTTCTTT. Protein product: CASRFYTRGDTEAFF.

This clonotype occurred many times. V and J are TRBV2 and TRBJ2-1; D not certain. V was cut by 4 bases and J by 10 bases, with 8 bases left in between. The germline V gene encodes CDR1 SNHLY and CDR2 FYNNEI. The CDR3 consists of 11 residues. The CDR3 spells CASSGGPEQFF. CDR3 DNA: TGTGCCAGCAGTGGCGGCCCAGAGCAGTTCTTC.

This clonotype was counted between two and nine times. V and J are TRBV20-1 and TRBJ2-5, with TRBD2 matching over 8 bases. V lost 3 bases to trimming and J lost 5 bases; unmatched junction nucleotides: 11. Germline CDR1 DFQATT, CDR2 SNEGSKA (reference sequence). The CDR3 has 15 residues. CDR3 bases: TGCAGTGCTAGTGCGTCCGGGAGGGCCGGGGAGACCCAGTACTTC. Residues: CSASASGRAGETQYF.

The chain employs TRBV6-2 or TRBV6-3 and TRBJ1-2; D gene uncertain. Germline lookup yields CDR1 MNHEY and CDR2 SVGEGT. The V and J ends lost 7 bases and 7 bases respectively, with 13 bases between them. CDR3 size: 12 residues. CDR3 region: CASKVGSTGYTF. CDR3 DNA sequence: TGTGCCAGCAAGGTCGGGTCGACTGGCTACACCTTC.

The rearrangement joins TRBV6-1 to TRBJ1-1, with unresolved D. Trimming cost V 0 bases and J 6 bases, with 11 bases left between them. The CDR3 runs 14 residues. Looked up from germline, CDR1 is MNHNS and CDR2 is SASEGT. Here the CDR3 reads CASSEAGRGAEAFF. The CDR3 DNA reads TGTGCCAGCAGTGAAGCAGGGAGAGGCGCTGAAGCTTTCTTT.

This clonotype has a handful of counts. The V gene is TRBV12-3 or TRBV12-4, the J gene TRBJ2-5, with 10 bases that match TRBD1. The CDR3 has 14 residues. Trimming cost V 7 bases and J 11 bases; bases outside gene matches: 13. CDR3 residues: CASKGTGEYNEQYF. The CDR3 DNA reads as TGTGCCAGCAAGGGGACAGGGGAGTACAATGAGCAGTACTTC.

V gene TRBV12-3 or TRBV12-4 combines with J gene TRBJ1-2; no definite D call. Between the trimmed V and J ends, which lost 10 bases and 5 bases, there was a span of 20 bases. The CDR3 covers 14 residues. This CDR3 reads CANSQRPREYGYTF. As DNA, the CDR3 is TGTGCCAACAGCCAAAGACCCAGAGAATATGGCTACACCTTC.

Note on this clonotype: Since a much larger clone is just one base distant, this may be a read error. The chain uses TRBV2 and TRBJ2-7, with D perhaps TRBD2 (5 bases). This CDR3 has 15 amino acids. V was trimmed by 6 bases and J by 3 bases, leaving 18 bases between them. CDR1 and CDR2 (germline): SNHLY, FYNNEI. The DNA for the CDR3 is TGTGCCAGCAGGGGGTCATCGATTGGGAGCTACGAGCAGTACTTC. Its translation is CASRGSSIGSYEQYF. Combining the CDR3 with reference TRBV2 and TRBJ2-7 gives the whole variable domain EPEVTQTPSHQVTQMGQEVILRCVPISNHLYFYWYRQILGQKVEFLVSFYNNEISEKSEIFDDQFSVERPDGSNFTLKIRSTKLEDSAMYFCASRGSSIGSYEQYFGPGTRLTVT.

In its sample, this clonotype was seen a few times. J is TRBJ2-6 and V is TRBV27; 9 positions match TRBD1. This CDR3 is built from 18 residues. The V gene end was trimmed by 4 bases and the J gene end by 0 bases; junction bases not matched to a gene: 7. CDR1 is MNHEY and CDR2 is SMNVEV in the germline V gene (reference sequence). CDR3 in DNA: TGTGCCAGCAGTTCATACAAGACAGGGGGCTCTGGGGCCAACGTCCTGACTTTC. Its protein product is CASSSYKTGGSGANVLTF.

The chain has TRBV28 and TRBJ2-5, with 8 bases aligning to TRBD1. The CDR3 contains 15 residues. Trimming cost V 6 bases and J 1 base; bases outside gene matches: 7. The germline gives CDR1 MDHEN, CDR2 SYDVKM. The CDR3 spells CASRFGQGAQETQYF. For the CDR3, the DNA is TGTGCCAGCAGATTCGGACAGGGCGCCCAAGAGACCCAGTACTTC.

The DNA of the CDR3 is TGTGCCACCAGTGATCCCGCTAGCGGGGCCGGCACAGATACGCAGTATTTT. It codes for CATSDPASGAGTDTQYF. This sequence joins TRBV24-1 and TRBJ2-3, with 9 positions matching TRBD2. Trimming took 3 bases from V and 1 from J; bases not matched to a gene: 7. Germline-derived CDR1 and CDR2 are KGHDR and SFDVKD. The CDR3 extends over 17 amino acids.

About this clonotype itself: A much larger clone is a single base away; this may be a read error. The chain is built from TRBV28 and TRBJ2-4; D perhaps matches TRBD2 (6 bases). The CDR3 runs 14 residues. Germline CDR1 and CDR2: MDHEN and SYDVKM. Trimming cost V 7 bases and J 2 bases, with 12 bases left between them. The CDR3 sequence: CASIRGTTKNIQYF. Written as DNA, the CDR3 is TGTGCCAGCATACGGGGGACGACCAAAAACATTCAGTACTTC.

This clonotype was counted a few times. The rearrangement joins TRBV3-1 to TRBJ2-7, with D possibly being TRBD1 or TRBD2 (5 bases each). V was shortened by 1 base and J by 6 bases, with 13 bases between the two germline ends. Germline assignment: CDR1 LGHDT and CDR2 YNNKEL (reference sequence). This CDR3 is 14 amino acids long. CDR3: CASSQAGTNGEQYF. DNA of the CDR3: TGTGCCAGCAGCCAAGCCGGGACCAATGGCGAGCAGTACTTC.

In its sample, this clonotype was seen many times. J is TRBJ2-3 and V is TRBV7-3, with D possibly being TRBD2 (5 bases). The CDR3 has 15 residues. CDR1 is SGHTA and CDR2 is FQGTGA in the germline V gene. V dropped 4 bases and J dropped 5 bases, with 16 bases sitting between them. The CDR3 sequence: CASSSRAGTGDTQYF. CDR3 DNA: TGTGCCAGCAGCTCAAGGGCGGGTACGGGAGATACGCAGTATTTT. Based on the CDR3 plus reference TRBV7-3 and TRBJ2-3, the full variable domain is GAGVSQTPSNKVTEKGKYVELRCDPISGHTALYWYRQSLGQGPEFLIYFQGTGAADDSGLPNDRFFAVRPEGSVSTLKIQRTERGDSAVYLCASSSRAGTGDTQYFGPGTRLTVL.

This sequence joins TRBV6-5 and TRBJ2-3; TRBD2 matches 9 bases. CDR1 and CDR2 (germline): MNHEY, SVGAGI. V gave up 8 bases and J gave up 7 bases; unmatched junction bases: 13. There are 15 residues in the CDR3. CDR3 region: CASRNSGGPGYTQYF. DNA for the CDR3: TGTGCCAGCCGAAATAGCGGGGGACCGGGTTATACGCAGTATTTT.

About this clonotype itself: Since a much larger clone is just one base distant, this may be a read error. The CDR3 region is CASSREFGREQYF. The CDR3 bases are TGTGCCAGCAGCCGGGAGTTTGGGCGCGAGCAGTACTTC. The chain recombines TRBV6-5 with TRBJ2-5, with a tentative D call TRBD2 (6 bases). The assigned J gene may be wrong: the sequence end matches TRBJ2-7 better. This CDR3 contains 13 residues. The germline gives CDR1 MNHEY, CDR2 SVGAGI.

This clonotype was seen more than once but under ten times. J is TRBJ2-7 and V is TRBV7-2; TRBD2 aligns across 10 bases. V dropped 2 bases and J dropped 7; count of bases not matched to a gene: 11. This CDR3 has 16 amino acids. From germline, CDR1 is SGHTA and CDR2 FQGNSA. The CDR3: CASSLSPGLAGVEQYF. DNA for the CDR3: TGTGCCAGCAGCTTATCCCCGGGGCTAGCGGGAGTTGAGCAGTACTTC.

This clonotype was observed a handful of times. The rearrangement joins TRBV12-3 or TRBV12-4 to TRBJ2-2, with 9 bases identical to TRBD1. The CDR3 extends over 16 amino acids. After removal of 10 bases from V and 3 bases from J, the junction contained 12 bases not matched to a gene. CDR3 DNA sequence: TGTGCCACCATTTACAGGGGGCTCCGGGACACCGGGGAGCTGTTTTTT. As protein: CATIYRGLRDTGELFF.

This sequence joins TRBV20-1 and TRBJ2-7; 9 nucleotides match TRBD1. Looked up from germline, CDR1 is DFQATT and CDR2 is SNEGSKA (reference sequence). Trimming removed 5 bases from V and 5 bases from J; junction bases left unmatched: 4. The CDR3 consists of 12 residues. CDR3 bases: TGCAGTGCTGAACAGGGGGCGAACGAGCAGTACTTC. Amino acid sequence: CSAEQGANEQYF.

This chain connects TRBV7-9 to TRBJ2-7; TRBD2 matches 9 bases. This CDR3 is built from 15 residues. V lost 0 bases and J lost 3; bases outside the gene matches: 3. The germline V gene encodes CDR1 SEHNR and CDR2 FQNEAQ (reference sequence). The CDR3 DNA reads TGTGCCAGCAGCTTAGCCAGCGGGGGGTGCTACGAGCAGTACTTC. This encodes CASSLASGGCYEQYF.